A selection of T cell receptor beta chains follows, all from one sample in a study of cytomegalovirus exposure and HLA in healthy donors. Method: immunoSEQ multiplex PCR; TCRdb's copy keeps in-frame clones and lacks some. Among about 180,000 clones listed, around 80% were seen once. Sequenced input: PBMCs. These receptors came from a girl aged 10-17 years in good health and CMV-seropositive. CDR3s leave out the opening cysteine and the closing phenylalanine or tryptophan. D genes are given only for firm matches.

V: TRBV7-2
J: NA
D: NA
CDR3: ASSPEGGRKSYEQY

V: TRBV12-5
J: TRBJ1-1
D: NA
CDR3: ASGLVLSVRNTEAF

V: TRBV11-2
J: TRBJ2-3
D: NA
CDR3: ASSLQISDTQY

V: TRBV5-1
J: TRBJ1-3
D: TRBD1
CDR3: ASSLADRGAGNTIY

V: TRBV18
J: TRBJ2-1
D: TRBD2
CDR3: ASSPPISGNNEQF

V: TRBV27
J: TRBJ1-2
D: TRBD1
CDR3: ASRNRVGGRTGHNYGYT

V: TRBV15
J: TRBJ1-1
D: NA
CDR3: ATSRDAGEITEAF

V: TRBV11-3
J: TRBJ2-3
D: NA
CDR3: ASSKRRGGGTDTQY

V: TRBV5-4
J: TRBJ2-7
D: TRBD2
CDR3: ASSPAGGSSYEQY

V: TRBV10-1
J: TRBJ2-1
D: NA
CDR3: ASSEGSSVGEQF

V: TRBV29-1
J: TRBJ2-6
D: NA
CDR3: SVEFGSSGANVLT

V: TRBV20-1
J: TRBJ2-7
D: NA
CDR3: SALQGYEQY

V: TRBV6-1
J: TRBJ2-2
D: TRBD2
CDR3: ASPPWEGGTGELF

V: TRBV7-9
J: TRBJ2-7
D: TRBD1
CDR3: ASSLGGTGA

V: TRBV30
J: TRBJ1-1
D: NA
CDR3: AWSRFATGLTAF

V: TRBV13
J: TRBJ2-7
D: NA
CDR3: ASSFSSYEQY

V: TRBV29-1
J: TRBJ2-7
D: TRBD1
CDR3: SVEKGGGYEQY

V: TRBV27
J: TRBJ2-2
D: NA
CDR3: ASSFGGNTGELF

V: TRBV7-8
J: TRBJ2-7
D: TRBD2
CDR3: ASSLETSGSYEQY

V: TRBV6-6
J: TRBJ2-2
D: NA
CDR3: ASSYGAVGELF

V: TRBV7-9
J: TRBJ1-2
D: TRBD1
CDR3: ASSSHLPGQGLGGYT

V: TRBV29-1
J: TRBJ2-7
D: NA
CDR3: SVAGATYEQY

V: TRBV5-6
J: TRBJ1-1
D: NA
CDR3: ASSRTANLNTEAF

V: TRBV5-8
J: TRBJ2-7
D: NA
CDR3: ASSRRGVYEQY

V: TRBV11-2
J: TRBJ2-7
D: NA
CDR3: ASSLEAGPFYEQY

V: TRBV11-2
J: TRBJ2-1
D: TRBD2
CDR3: ASSLVIPSGSRNEQF

V: TRBV6-1
J: TRBJ2-1
D: NA
CDR3: ASSVRRENEQF